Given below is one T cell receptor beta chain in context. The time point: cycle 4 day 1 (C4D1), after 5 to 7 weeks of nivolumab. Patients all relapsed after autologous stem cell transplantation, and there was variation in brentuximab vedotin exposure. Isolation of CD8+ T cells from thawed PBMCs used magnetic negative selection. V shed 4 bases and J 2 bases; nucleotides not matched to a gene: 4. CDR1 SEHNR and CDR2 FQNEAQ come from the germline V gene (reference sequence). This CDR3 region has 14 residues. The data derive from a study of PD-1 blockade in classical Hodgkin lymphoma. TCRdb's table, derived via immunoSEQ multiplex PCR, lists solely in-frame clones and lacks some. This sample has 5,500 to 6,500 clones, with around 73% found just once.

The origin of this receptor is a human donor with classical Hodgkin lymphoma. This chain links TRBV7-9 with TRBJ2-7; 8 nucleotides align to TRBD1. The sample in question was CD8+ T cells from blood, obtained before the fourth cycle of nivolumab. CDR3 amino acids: CASSSGTGPYEQYF. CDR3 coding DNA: TGTGCCAGCAGCTCCGGGACAGGACCCTACGAGCAGTACTTC.